The 17 T cell receptor beta chains below come from one sample, sequenced in a study of OX40 agonist ivuxolimab in advanced cancers. Generated by immunoSEQ multiplex PCR, the TCRdb table keeps only in-frame clones and is missing some. The profile covers about 60,000 clones, with about 94% appearing a single time and approximately 18% taken by the ten largest. Sequencing used CD4+ or CD8+ T cells sorted from blood, obtained in a trial of the OX40 agonist ivuxolimab. Receptors originate from an adult with an advanced solid tumor such as melanoma, head and neck, liver or kidney cancer.

The chain joins TRBV4-1 to TRBJ2-1; tentatively, D is TRBD2 (6 bases). The length of the CDR3 is 14 residues. Germline-derived CDR1 and CDR2 are MGHRA and YSYEKL. Trimming removed 4 bases at V and 4 bases at J, with 11 bases between. In nucleotides, the CDR3 is TGCGCCAGCAGCCCTAGTGGGAGGTACAATGAGCAGTTCTTC. Encoded protein: CASSPSGRYNEQFF.

V usage is TRBV9 and J usage is TRBJ2-2, with no clear D. Trimming removed 0 bases from V and 0 bases from J, with 6 bases in between. CDR1 is SGDLS, CDR2 YYNGEE, per germline. The CDR3 is 15 residues long. CDR3 DNA: TGTGCCAGCAGCGTAGGGGCGGCGAACACCGGGGAGCTGTTTTTT. The encoded protein is CASSVGAANTGELFF.

The CDR3 bases are TGTGCCAGCAGCTTAGCTTCTGAAGCCAAAAACATTCAGTACTTC. This sequence encodes CASSLASEAKNIQYF. This rearrangement joins TRBV7-2 to TRBJ2-4; D gene ambiguous. The germline V and J ends were trimmed by 0 bases and 0 bases, with 6 bases remaining between them. Germline CDR1 and CDR2: SGHTA and FQGNSA. This CDR3 contains 15 residues.

V usage is TRBV27 and J usage is TRBJ1-5; D call uncertain. The ends were cut back, 6 bases at V and 4 bases at J, with 10 bases in the middle. This CDR3 is built from 13 residues. Germline loops: CDR1 MNHEY, CDR2 SMNVEV (reference sequence). The CDR3 loop reads CASRKGENQPQHF. The CDR3 DNA reads TGTGCCAGCAGAAAGGGAGAAAATCAGCCCCAGCATTTT.

The rearrangement links TRBV29-1 to TRBJ1-2; a weak D match, TRBD1 (6 bases). CDR1 and CDR2 (germline): SQVTM, ANQGSEA. V gave up 4 bases and J gave up 4 bases, with 16 bases separating them. This CDR3 contains 14 residues. The CDR3 coding sequence is TGCAGCGTTGTCGACCCGGGGGCCGGCTATGGCTACACCTTC. Its protein product is CSVVDPGAGYGYTF.

The CDR3, as DNA: TGCAGCGCCCGGGGGCGTGGCTACACCTTC. Protein: CSARGRGYTF. This chain joins TRBV29-1 and TRBJ1-2; a possible D gene is TRBD1 (6 bases). The CDR3 has 10 amino acids. V dropped 7 bases and J dropped 7 bases, with 10 bases sitting between them. Germline assignment: CDR1 SQVTM and CDR2 ANQGSEA.

The chain recombines TRBV15 with TRBJ2-1, with TRBD2 matching over 10 bases. Losses at the gene ends were 3 bases for V and 4 bases for J; bases not matched to a gene: 15. The germline gives CDR1 LNHNV, CDR2 YYDKDF (reference sequence). This CDR3 has 19 amino acids. CDR3 nucleotides: TGTGCCACCAGCAGTACTACACTAGCGGGGATGTCCCCGTACAATGAGCAGTTCTTC. Its protein product is CATSSTTLAGMSPYNEQFF.

This clone was seen once. The chain employs TRBV27 and TRBJ1-2, with 7 bases fitting TRBD1. Germline-derived CDR1 and CDR2 are MNHEY and SMNVEV (reference sequence). This CDR3 is 15 amino acids long. With V trimmed by 4 bases and J by 2 bases, 7 bases remained unmatched. Written as DNA, the CDR3 is TGTGCCAGCAGTTCCTCTTCGACAGGGAACTATGGCTACACCTTC. This gives the protein CASSSSSTGNYGYTF.

This clone was found once. The CDR3 DNA reads TGTGCCAGCAGTTTACGAGGGACTTTGTCCTACGAGCAGTACTTC. This gives the protein CASSLRGTLSYEQYF. This sequence joins TRBV28 and TRBJ2-7; tentative D call: TRBD2 (6 bases). The V end lost 2 bases, the J end lost 1 base, and 12 bases lay between the germline ends. CDR1 MDHEN and CDR2 SYDVKM come from the germline V gene. The CDR3 has 15 amino acids.

This clone was counted once. V gene TRBV27 combines with J gene TRBJ1-2; TRBD1 might be the D (5 bases). CDR3 length: 12 amino acids. The germline V and J ends were trimmed by 11 bases and 1 base, with 11 bases remaining between them. Germline loops: CDR1 MNHEY, CDR2 SMNVEV (reference sequence). The CDR3 here is CASKGLNYGYTF. CDR3 in DNA: TGTGCCTCCAAGGGACTTAACTATGGCTACACCTTC.

This clone was detected only a few times. The chain is built from TRBV6-6 and TRBJ2-1; D may be TRBD1 or TRBD2 (5 bases each). CDR1 MNHNY and CDR2 SVGAGI come from the germline V gene (reference sequence). Trimming removed 11 bases at V and 9 bases at J, with 20 bases between. This CDR3 is built from 13 residues. The CDR3 here is CAGSTGPWGEQFF. CDR3 coding DNA: TGTGCCGGTTCTACGGGACCATGGGGTGAGCAGTTCTTC.

The chain links TRBV28 to TRBJ2-1; D unclear. V dropped 8 bases and J dropped 6 bases, with 14 bases sitting between them. The germline V gene has CDR1 MDHEN and CDR2 SYDVKM. CDR3 size: 13 residues. CDR3 protein: CASHLPAANEQFF. Written as DNA, the CDR3 is TGTGCCAGCCACCTTCCGGCAGCCAATGAGCAGTTCTTC.

The chain uses TRBV6-1 and TRBJ2-7, with 11 bases aligning to TRBD2. CDR3 length: 14 residues. J was trimmed by 3 bases and V by 8 bases; bases with no gene match: 6. Per germline, CDR1 MNHNS and CDR2 SASEGT. CDR3 residues: CASLPGTSGYEQYF. CDR3 in DNA: TGTGCCAGCCTCCCCGGGACTAGCGGCTACGAGCAGTACTTC.

This rearrangement joins TRBV11-2 to TRBJ2-7; tentatively, D is TRBD1 or TRBD2 (5 bases each). The CDR3 is 14 amino acids. V was clipped by 5 bases and J by 1 base, with 12 bases between them. Germline V gives CDR1 SGHAT, CDR2 FQNNGV. The CDR3 loop is CASSAGAVSYEQYF. The CDR3 DNA is TGTGCCAGCAGCGCCGGGGCGGTGTCCTACGAGCAGTACTTC.

The chain recombines TRBV5-8 with TRBJ2-5; 9 nucleotides agree with TRBD1. The CDR3 is 15 amino acids. Trimming at V came to 4 bases and at J to 5 bases, leaving 9 bases not matched to a gene. CDR1 and CDR2 from the germline V gene are SGHTS and YDEGEE. The CDR3 DNA sequence: TGTGCCAGCAGCGCCGGGACAGGGATCAGGGAGACCCAGTACTTC. It encodes CASSAGTGIRETQYF.

The chain employs TRBV6-5 and TRBJ2-7; 7 bases fit TRBD2. The CDR3 totals 15 residues. V lost 4 bases and J lost 2; bases outside the gene matches: 8. CDR1 and CDR2 (germline): MNHEY, SVGAGI. For the CDR3, the DNA is TGTGCCAGCAGTTCCGTGGGGACTACTCCCTACGAGCAGTACTTC. Protein product: CASSSVGTTPYEQYF.

The genes are TRBV7-9 and TRBJ2-1, with D unresolved. Germline V gene sequence: CDR1 SEHNR, CDR2 FQNEAQ (reference sequence). The CDR3 contains 13 residues. V was trimmed by 8 bases and J by 7 bases, leaving 15 bases between them. CDR3 residues: CASGSTELNEQFF. The CDR3 nucleotides read TGTGCCAGCGGCAGCACCGAGCTAAATGAGCAGTTCTTC.